The rows below give T cell receptor beta chains drawn from one sample of a study of shared clonotypes between healthy human individuals. Some clones are missing from TCRdb's copy, which holds only in-frame ones; the method was immunoSEQ multiplex PCR. The data contain roughly 120,000 clones, under 70% of them seen just once; the ten biggest clones take up roughly 24%. The sample taken for sequencing was memory CD8+ T cells sorted from blood. Receptor source: a woman aged 30 to 39 in good health. The CDR3 runs from the conserved cysteine through the conserved F or W. Fields, in order: V gene, clone size, D gene, J gene, CDR3 DNA, CDR3 protein. The D gene is left open where the match is weak. Clone size is shown for a subset of rows, as once, few, many or a class of expanded clone.

v_gene: TRBV5-2
abundance: many
d_gene: -
j_gene: TRBJ2-6
CDR3nt: TGTGCCAGCAGCCAAAACAGTCACGGGGAATCTGGGGCCAACGTCCTGACTTTC
CDR3aa: CASSQNSHGESGANVLTF

v_gene: TRBV5-4
abundance: -
d_gene: -
j_gene: TRBJ2-1
CDR3nt: TGTGCCAGCAGCTTGTTTCTATCCGGTCTCAATGAGCAGTTCTTC
CDR3aa: CASSLFLSGLNEQFF

v_gene: TRBV5-5
abundance: -
d_gene: -
j_gene: TRBJ1-1
CDR3nt: TGTGCCAGCAGCCCACCAGGGGATAACACTGAAGCTTTCTTT
CDR3aa: CASSPPGDNTEAFF

v_gene: TRBV7-9
abundance: -
d_gene: -
j_gene: TRBJ1-5
CDR3nt: TGTGCCAGCAGCCTCGACCGGCGGAACAATCAGCCCCAGCATTTT
CDR3aa: CASSLDRRNNQPQHF

v_gene: TRBV6-5
abundance: -
d_gene: -
j_gene: TRBJ1-1
CDR3nt: TGTGCCAGCAGAGACCCCAACACTGAAGCTTTCTTT
CDR3aa: CASRDPNTEAFF

v_gene: TRBV29-1
abundance: few
d_gene: -
j_gene: TRBJ2-1
CDR3nt: TGCAGCGTTGAGGAGGGCTCCTACAATGAGCAGTTCTTC
CDR3aa: CSVEEGSYNEQFF

v_gene: TRBV10-1
abundance: few
d_gene: -
j_gene: TRBJ2-1
CDR3nt: TGCGCCAGCAGTGCTCCTCAGAACAGGGAGGGGGACAATGAGCAGTTCTTC
CDR3aa: CASSAPQNREGDNEQFF

v_gene: TRBV11-2
abundance: -
d_gene: -
j_gene: TRBJ2-7
CDR3nt: TGTGCCAGCAGCCAGGGACTGGCCTACGAGCAGTACTTC
CDR3aa: CASSQGLAYEQYF

v_gene: TRBV30
abundance: few
d_gene: -
j_gene: TRBJ2-3
CDR3nt: TGTGCCTGGACAGTAGGCGGGACCACAGATACGCAGTATTTT
CDR3aa: CAWTVGGTTDTQYF

v_gene: TRBV10-3
abundance: -
d_gene: TRBD2
j_gene: TRBJ2-7
CDR3nt: TGTGCCATGATCGGACTAGCGGGATTCTCCTACGAGCAGTACTTC
CDR3aa: CAMIGLAGFSYEQYF

v_gene: TRBV4-1
abundance: -
d_gene: -
j_gene: TRBJ2-5
CDR3nt: TGCGCCAGCAGCCAAGGTGGAAACAGTCCGCACCAGTACTTC
CDR3aa: CASSQGGNSPHQYF

v_gene: TRBV19
abundance: -
d_gene: TRBD2
j_gene: TRBJ2-1
CDR3nt: TGTGCCAGTAGTATAGAAGCGGGAGCCTACAATGAGCAGTTCTTC
CDR3aa: CASSIEAGAYNEQFF

v_gene: TRBV15
abundance: -
d_gene: -
j_gene: TRBJ2-4
CDR3nt: TGTGCCACCAGCGGAAACAGGGCAGCCCAAAACATTCAGTACTTC
CDR3aa: CATSGNRAAQNIQYF

v_gene: TRBV28
abundance: -
d_gene: TRBD1
j_gene: TRBJ2-1
CDR3nt: TGTGCCAGCAGAGAGGGGGCGTGGAGTCCATCGCCTTACAATGAGCAGTTCTTC
CDR3aa: CASREGAWSPSPYNEQFF

v_gene: TRBV7-9
abundance: -
d_gene: -
j_gene: TRBJ2-1
CDR3nt: TGTGCCAGGAGCGGAATCACCTACAATGAGCAGTTCTTC
CDR3aa: CARSGITYNEQFF